The sequence of this TCR beta chain was determined in a study of shared clonotypes between healthy human individuals. In the CD4+ fraction, cells were divided into CD45RA+ naive and CD45RA-negative memory subsets. Regarding the study as a whole: The study generally estimated greater richness for naive than memory subsets.

To note about this clone: Its antigen is unknown. Other DNA sequences in the same sample also yield this CDR3.

TCRdb keeps only in-frame clones here, not all; method: immunoSEQ multiplex PCR. There are 2,500,000 or so clones in the sample; 90% to 95% occur only once, and roughly 0.15% lies in the top ten. What was sequenced was naive CD4+ T cells sorted from blood. The subset denotes: CD45RA+ positively selected. The sequence came from a man aged 18-30 years in good health.

As DNA, the CDR3 is TGTGCCTGGAGTCCACAGGGAGGGGAGACCCAGTACTTC. Amino acid sequence: CAWSPQGGETQYF. This sequence joins TRBV30 and TRBJ2-5; D might be TRBD2 (7 bases). The CDR3 loop spans 13 amino acids. Germline CDR1 GTSNPN, CDR2 SVGIG (reference sequence). V lost 2 bases and J 5 bases, leaving 12 bases between the germline ends. The whole variable domain, remainder taken from reference TRBV30 and TRBJ2-5, is SQTIHQWPATLVQPVGSPLSLECTVEGTSNPNLYWYRQAAGRGLQLLFYSVGIGQISSEVPQNLSASRPQDRQFILSSKKLLLSDSGFYLCAWSPQGGETQYFGPGTRLLVL.